This T cell receptor beta chain was recovered during a study of cytomegalovirus exposure and HLA in healthy donors. Study conclusions and caveats: A prior analysis recorded that most TCR beta V segments were productive about 87% or about 30% of the time. Presence/absence analysis assumed near-uniform sequencing depth across donors.

V was clipped by 3 bases and J by 0 bases, with 8 bases between them. CDR3 size: 13 residues. Germline-derived CDR1 and CDR2 are GTSNPN and SVGIG (reference sequence). Both 60 Vbeta primers and 13 Jbeta primers went into the PCR. Clones were sequenced by immunoSEQ multiplex PCR, and TCRdb holds only the in-frame ones, with some missing. The sample yields 150,000 to 200,000 clones, about 77% seen once. A note on this clone: The antigen is unknown.

The sequenced sample was PBMCs. The source is a female donor in good health and CMV-seronegative. The rearrangement joins TRBV30 to TRBJ1-1; D remains unclear. Here the CDR3 DNA reads TGTGCCTGGAGAGGACTGGTGAACACTGAAGCTTTCTTT. Amino acid sequence: CAWRGLVNTEAFF.